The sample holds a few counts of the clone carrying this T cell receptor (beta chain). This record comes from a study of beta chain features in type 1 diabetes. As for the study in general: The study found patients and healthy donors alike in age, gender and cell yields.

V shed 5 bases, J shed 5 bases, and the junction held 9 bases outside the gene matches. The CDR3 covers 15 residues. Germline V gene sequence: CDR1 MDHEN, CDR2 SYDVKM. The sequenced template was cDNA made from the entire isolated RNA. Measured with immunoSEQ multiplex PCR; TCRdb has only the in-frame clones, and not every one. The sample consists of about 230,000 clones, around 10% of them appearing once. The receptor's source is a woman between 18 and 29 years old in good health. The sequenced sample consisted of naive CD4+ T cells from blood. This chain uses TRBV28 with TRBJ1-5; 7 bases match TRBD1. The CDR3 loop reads CASSRQGRDDQPQHF. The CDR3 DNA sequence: TGTGCCAGCAGTCGACAGGGTCGGGACGATCAGCCCCAGCATTTT.